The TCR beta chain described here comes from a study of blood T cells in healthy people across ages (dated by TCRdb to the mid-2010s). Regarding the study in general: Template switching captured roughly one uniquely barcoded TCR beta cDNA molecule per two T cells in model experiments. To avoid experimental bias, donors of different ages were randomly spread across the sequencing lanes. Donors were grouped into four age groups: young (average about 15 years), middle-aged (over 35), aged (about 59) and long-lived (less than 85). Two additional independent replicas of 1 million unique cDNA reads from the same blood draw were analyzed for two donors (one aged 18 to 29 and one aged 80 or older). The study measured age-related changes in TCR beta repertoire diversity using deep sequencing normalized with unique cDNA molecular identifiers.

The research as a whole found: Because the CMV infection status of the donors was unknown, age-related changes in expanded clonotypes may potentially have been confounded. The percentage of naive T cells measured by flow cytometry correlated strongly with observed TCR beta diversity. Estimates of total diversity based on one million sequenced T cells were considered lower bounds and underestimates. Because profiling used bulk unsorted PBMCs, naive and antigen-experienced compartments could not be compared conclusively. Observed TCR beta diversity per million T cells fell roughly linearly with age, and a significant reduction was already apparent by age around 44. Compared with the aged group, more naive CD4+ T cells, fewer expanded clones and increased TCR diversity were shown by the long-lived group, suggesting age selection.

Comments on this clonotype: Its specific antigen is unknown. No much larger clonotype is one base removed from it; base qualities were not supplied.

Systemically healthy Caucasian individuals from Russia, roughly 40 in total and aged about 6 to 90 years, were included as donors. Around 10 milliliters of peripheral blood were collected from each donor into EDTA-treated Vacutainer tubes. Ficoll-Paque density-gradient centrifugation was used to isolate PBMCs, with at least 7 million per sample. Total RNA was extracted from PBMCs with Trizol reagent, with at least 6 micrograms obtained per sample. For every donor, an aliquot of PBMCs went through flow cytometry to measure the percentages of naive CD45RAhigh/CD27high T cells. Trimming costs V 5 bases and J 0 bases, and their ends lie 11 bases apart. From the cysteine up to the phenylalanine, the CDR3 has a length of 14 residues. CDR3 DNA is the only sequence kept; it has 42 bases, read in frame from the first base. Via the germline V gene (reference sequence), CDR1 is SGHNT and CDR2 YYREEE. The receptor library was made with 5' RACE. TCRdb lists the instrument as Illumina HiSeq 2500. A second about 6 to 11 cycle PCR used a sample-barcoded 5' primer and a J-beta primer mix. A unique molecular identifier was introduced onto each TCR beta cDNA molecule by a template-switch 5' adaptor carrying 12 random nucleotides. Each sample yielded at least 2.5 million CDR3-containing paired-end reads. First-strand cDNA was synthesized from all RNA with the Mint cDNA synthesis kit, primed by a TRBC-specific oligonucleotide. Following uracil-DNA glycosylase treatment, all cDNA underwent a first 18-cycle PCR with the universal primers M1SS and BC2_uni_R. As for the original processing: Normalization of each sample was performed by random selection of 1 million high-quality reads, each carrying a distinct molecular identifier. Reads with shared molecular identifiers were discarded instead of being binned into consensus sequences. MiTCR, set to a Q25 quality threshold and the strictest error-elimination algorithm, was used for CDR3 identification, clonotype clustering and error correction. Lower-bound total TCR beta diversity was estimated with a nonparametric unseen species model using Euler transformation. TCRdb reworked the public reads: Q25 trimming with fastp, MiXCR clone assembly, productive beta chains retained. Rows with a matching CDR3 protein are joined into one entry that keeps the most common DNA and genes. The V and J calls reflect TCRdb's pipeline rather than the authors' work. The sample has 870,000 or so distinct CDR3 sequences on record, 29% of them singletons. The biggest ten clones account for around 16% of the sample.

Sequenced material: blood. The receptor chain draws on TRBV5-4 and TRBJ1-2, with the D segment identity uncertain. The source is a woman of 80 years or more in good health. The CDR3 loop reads CASSSGSSNYGYTF. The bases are TGTGCCAGCAGTTCGGGCAGCTCTAACTATGGCTACACCTTC.